This T cell receptor (beta chain) is from a study of blood T cell repertoires in COVID-19. Germline CDR1 reads LGHDT; CDR2 reads YNNKEL (reference sequence). The V gene lost 4 bases and the J gene lost 11 bases, with 36 bases spanning the gap. The length of the CDR3 is 20 residues. Per the original data handling: Amplification with reference gene primers provided the estimates of nucleated cell counts. TCRdb's table, derived via immunoSEQ multiplex PCR, lists solely in-frame clones and lacks some. D and trimming were read from the DNA, whereas the V and J calls and clone size are those reported in that table. The data contain about 230,000 clones, roughly 80% of them singletons.

This chain links TRBV3-1 (or the pseudogene TRBV3-2) with TRBJ2-1; D might be TRBD1 (6 bases). Specimen: peripheral blood. This TCR came from a woman of 80 years or more with acute or convalescent COVID-19. The CDR3 protein is CASSREPRGRATTGTQKQFF. Here the CDR3 DNA reads TGTGCCAGCAGCCGCGAACCCCGGGGCCGAGCGACCACGGGGACACAAAAGCAGTTCTTC.